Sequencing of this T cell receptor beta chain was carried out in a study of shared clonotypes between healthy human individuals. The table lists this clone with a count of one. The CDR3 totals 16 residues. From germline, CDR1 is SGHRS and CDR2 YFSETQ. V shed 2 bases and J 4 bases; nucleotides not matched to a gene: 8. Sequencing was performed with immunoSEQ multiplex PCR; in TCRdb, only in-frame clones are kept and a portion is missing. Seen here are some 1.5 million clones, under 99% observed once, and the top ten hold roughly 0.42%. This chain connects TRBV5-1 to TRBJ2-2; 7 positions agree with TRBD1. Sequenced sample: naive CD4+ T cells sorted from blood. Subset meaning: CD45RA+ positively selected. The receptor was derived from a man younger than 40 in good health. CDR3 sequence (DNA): TGCGCCAGCAGCTTTCTGGGACAGAGCACCACCGGGGAGCTGTTTTTT. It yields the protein CASSFLGQSTTGELFF.